The 20 T cell receptor beta chains below come from one sample, sequenced in a study of blood T cells in healthy people across ages. Sample-barcoded 5' priming and a J-beta primer mix drove a second PCR of about 7 to 11 cycles. TCRdb re-analysed the 5' RACE reads in MiXCR, keeping a single row per CDR3 protein. The profile covers more than 700,000 distinct CDR3 sequences, with 35% to 60% appearing a single time and about a sixth taken by the ten largest. What was sequenced was blood. These receptors all come from an elderly man in good health.

This rearrangement joins TRBV19 to TRBJ2-5; D possibly matches TRBD1 or TRBD2 (5 bases each). The assigned J gene may be wrong: the sequence end matches TRBJ2-7 better. The germline V gene has CDR1 LNHDA and CDR2 SQIVND (reference sequence). This CDR3 has 13 amino acids. CDR3 sequence: CASSIQDGGEQYF. The CDR3 DNA follows: TGTGCCAGTAGTATACAGGATGGGGGCGAGCAGTACTTC.

This clonotype was detected ten times or more. The V call is TRBV3-1, the J call TRBJ2-7; D remains ambiguous. CDR1 is LGHDT, CDR2 YNNKEL, per germline (reference sequence). Trimming cost V 4 bases and J 1 base, with 11 bases left between them. The CDR3 extends over 14 amino acids. CDR3 nucleotides: TGTGCCAGCAGCCCGGCACAATCATCCTACGAGCAGTACTTC. Its protein is CASSPAQSSYEQYF.

This clonotype was recorded a few times. The chain combines TRBV20-1 with TRBJ2-1, with 7 bases fitting TRBD2. The CDR3 covers 15 residues. V trimming: 3 bases; J trimming: 8 bases; junction bases outside the gene matches: 13. Germline V gene data show CDR1 as DFQATT and CDR2 as SNEGSKA (reference sequence). CDR3 region: CSASRLRERGYEQFF. The CDR3 nucleotides are TGCAGTGCTAGTAGATTGCGGGAGAGGGGATATGAGCAGTTCTTC.

This chain connects TRBV12-3 or TRBV12-4 to TRBJ2-3, with 7 bases fitting TRBD2. Germline trimming cut 5 bases from V and 4 bases from J; bases unmatched to any gene: 12. This CDR3 spans 16 amino acids. CDR3: CASSPLARGSADTQYF. CDR3 nucleotides: TGTGCCAGCAGTCCACTAGCGAGAGGTTCCGCAGATACGCAGTATTTT.

V is TRBV7-3 and J is TRBJ2-1; TRBD1 is a possible D gene (6 bases). The CDR3 runs 17 residues. Trimming took 3 bases from V and 5 from J, leaving 20 bases between them. The germline CDR1 and CDR2 sequences are SGHTA and FQGTGA. CDR3 sequence (DNA): TGTGCCAGCAGCTTCCACGAACAGGGCCCGGTGCACAATGAGCAGTTCTTC. Translated, it gives CASSFHEQGPVHNEQFF.

Written as DNA, the CDR3 is TGTGCCAGCAGCCTTCACCCGGGACTGGCCTCCTACGAGCAGTACTTC. Encoded protein: CASSLHPGLASYEQYF. V gene TRBV4-2 combines with J gene TRBJ2-7; D perhaps matches TRBD2 (6 bases). The germline CDR1 and CDR2 sequences are LGHNA and YNFKEQ. Between the trimmed V and J ends, which lost 4 bases and 0 bases, there was a span of 16 bases. The CDR3 is 16 amino acids.

This rearrangement joins TRBV3-1 to TRBJ2-7; D gene uncertain. This CDR3 contains 14 residues. Between the trimmed V and J ends, which lost 1 base and 2 bases, there was a span of 9 bases. Per the germline V gene, CDR1 is LGHDT and CDR2 is YNNKEL (reference sequence). The DNA of the CDR3 is TGTGCCAGCAGCCAAGTAGCCGGACCCTACGAGCAGTACTTC. Encoded protein: CASSQVAGPYEQYF.

This clonotype was seen a single time. V is TRBV5-1 and J is TRBJ2-1; D might be TRBD2 (5 bases). Per the germline V gene, CDR1 is SGHRS and CDR2 is YFSETQ. This CDR3 spans 16 amino acids. Deletions cut 1 base from V and 1 base from J, with 12 bases between. CDR3 protein: CASSLMRVSSYNEQFF. The DNA for the CDR3 is TGCGCCAGCAGCTTGATGAGGGTCTCGTCCTACAATGAGCAGTTCTTC.

The chain combines TRBV6-2 or TRBV6-3 with TRBJ2-5; TRBD2 matches 9 bases. Trimming removed 3 bases from V and 5 bases from J; junction bases left unmatched: 10. Germline CDR1 MNHEY, CDR2 SVGEGT. CDR3 length equals 16 residues. CDR3 in DNA: TGTGCCAGCAGTTATTCCTCAGCGGGAGGAAGTGAGACCCAGTACTTC. This translates into CASSYSSAGGSETQYF.

This clonotype showed up just a few times. This rearrangement joins TRBV5-1 to TRBJ2-5, with 10 bases identical to TRBD2. Matching the DNA end better, TRBJ2-7 makes the J call doubtful. Germline CDR1 reads SGHRS; CDR2 reads YFSETQ. The CDR3 is 16 amino acids. The CDR3 bases are TGCGCCAGCAGCTTGACGAAGCGGGAGGGCCTGTACGAGCAGTACTTC. Encoded protein: CASSLTKREGLYEQYF.

In regard to this clonotype: At one end, the junction sequence differs from germline, possibly due to a read error. CDR3 sequence reads: CASSLEWVWDSRSTGAFF. The CDR3 DNA is TGTGCCAGCAGCTTAGAGTGGGTCTGGGACAGTCGGAGCACTGGAGCTTTCTTT. The chain has TRBV11-2 and TRBJ1-1; 7 bases are shared with TRBD1. Germline CDR1 and CDR2: SGHAT and FQNNGV. This CDR3 region has 18 residues.

This clonotype was observed a few times. The chain recombines TRBV4-2 with TRBJ1-1, with no clear D. The length of the CDR3 is 13 residues. The germline V and J ends were trimmed by 0 bases and 11 bases, with 13 bases remaining between them. CDR1 and CDR2 (germline): LGHNA, YNFKEQ. The CDR3 sequence: CASSQEYGMRAFF. As DNA, the CDR3 is TGTGCCAGCAGCCAAGAGTATGGGATGCGGGCTTTCTTT.

A few counts support this clonotype. The chain recombines TRBV6-2 or TRBV6-3 with TRBJ2-1; D might be TRBD2 (5 bases). Trimming shortened V by 6 bases and J by 8 bases, and 20 bases separated the two germline ends. The CDR3 contains 15 residues. Germline V gives CDR1 MNHEY, CDR2 SVGEGT. The CDR3 protein is CASRDAPGRRDEQFF. The CDR3 DNA follows: TGTGCCAGCAGAGACGCCCCGGGGAGAAGGGATGAGCAGTTCTTC.

This chain uses TRBV6-5 with TRBJ2-5, with D possibly matching TRBD2 (6 bases). Trimming pared 0 bases from V and 6 bases from J, leaving 11 bases between. CDR1 is MNHEY, CDR2 SVGAGI, per germline. The CDR3 runs to 14 residues. The CDR3 here is CASSYSSLAQTQYF. CDR3 in DNA: TGTGCCAGCAGTTACTCGAGTCTAGCGCAGACCCAGTACTTC.

This clonotype was seen a single time. This chain joins TRBV9 and TRBJ2-5; TRBD1 matches at 9 bases. TRBJ2-7 explains the end of the DNA better; the J call may be wrong. The CDR3 covers 15 residues. Germline CDR1 is SGDLS and CDR2 is YYNGEE. CDR3 nucleotides: TGTGCCAGCAGCGCAAAGTCACAGGGGGCGGCCGAGCAGTACTTC. Translated: CASSAKSQGAAEQYF.

The chain employs TRBV27 and TRBJ2-3; 7 bases are a match to TRBD1. Germline CDR1 reads MNHEY; CDR2 reads SMNVEV (reference sequence). The V gene end was trimmed by 6 bases and the J gene end by 0 bases; junction bases not matched to a gene: 9. The CDR3 has 16 amino acids. CDR3 bases: TGTGCCAGCAGCCCCGACAGGGTAGTGAGCACAGATACGCAGTATTTT. Encoded protein: CASSPDRVVSTDTQYF.

The J gene is TRBJ2-1, the V gene TRBV14; tentative D call: TRBD2 (5 bases). V was clipped by 1 base and J by 3 bases, with 13 bases between them. In germline, CDR1 is SGHDN, CDR2 FVKESK. The CDR3 is 16 amino acids. CDR3 nucleotide sequence: TGTGCCAGCAGCCAAGTGTTCGGGGAACACTACAATGAGCAGTTCTTC. Translation: CASSQVFGEHYNEQFF. Full variable domain (missing parts from reference TRBV14 and TRBJ2-1): EAGVTQFPSHSVIEKGQTVTLRCDPISGHDNLYWYRRVMGKEIKFLLHFVKESKQDESGMPNNRFLAERTGGTYSTLKVQPAELEDSGVYFCASSQVFGEHYNEQFFGPGTRLTVL.

The rearrangement links TRBV7-3 to TRBJ2-1; TRBD2 matches 9 bases. The germline CDR1 and CDR2 sequences are SGHTA and FQGTGA. The V segment lost 5 bases and the J segment 8 bases; nucleotides outside the gene matches: 7. The CDR3 has 14 residues. CDR3 bases: TGTGCCAGCAGCCCCCACTGGACTAGCGATGAGCAGTTCTTC. It codes for CASSPHWTSDEQFF. Supplemented by reference TRBV7-3 and TRBJ2-1, the full variable domain reads GAGVSQTPSNKVTEKGKYVELRCDPISGHTALYWYRQSLGQGPEFLIYFQGTGAADDSGLPNDRFFAVRPEGSVSTLKIQRTERGDSAVYLCASSPHWTSDEQFFGPGTRLTVL.

This clonotype is a singleton in its sample. The gene calls are TRBV20-1 and TRBJ2-7, with D maybe TRBD1 (7 bases). Germline lookup yields CDR1 DFQATT and CDR2 SNEGSKA (reference sequence). Trimming took 4 bases from V and 5 from J, leaving 18 bases between them. There are 14 residues in the CDR3. The CDR3 here is CSATGGPSEDEQYF. The DNA for the CDR3 is TGCAGTGCTACAGGGGGGCCGTCGGAGGACGAGCAGTACTTC.

This clonotype was counted a few times. The V and J genes are TRBV20-1 and TRBJ1-5; 8 positions agree with TRBD1. CDR1 is DFQATT and CDR2 is SNEGSKA in the germline V gene (reference sequence). J gave up 4 bases and V 6 bases, and 5 bases lay outside the gene matches. The CDR3 sequence is 13 residues long. The CDR3 loop reads CSATGQANQPQHF. The DNA for the CDR3 is TGCAGTGCCACGGGACAGGCAAATCAGCCCCAGCATTTT.